Given below is one TCR beta chain in context. Unique molecular identifiers were used in preparing the TCRbeta library. TCRdb re-called the PCR reads through MiXCR, storing one row per CDR3 protein. The sample consists of about 400,000 distinct CDR3 sequences, 20% of them appearing once. CDR3 length: 14 amino acids. With V trimmed by 6 bases and J by 3 bases, 7 bases remained unmatched. Germline V lookup: CDR1 MDHEN, CDR2 SYDVKM. This sample was included in a study of T-cell reconstitution after alpha-beta-depleted transplantation in children. This sequence originates from a human donor who donated a stem cell graft to a child with acute myeloid leukemia. Specimen: PBMCs from the stem cell graft donor, collected from the stem cell graft. The chain employs TRBV28 and TRBJ2-5; TRBD2 matches at 7 bases. Here the CDR3 reads CASRSGLGKETQYF. The CDR3 coding sequence is TGTGCCAGCAGATCCGGACTAGGGAAAGAGACCCAGTACTTC.